The clone carrying this TCR beta chain was observed a few times. Its target is not known. The data originate from a study of cytotoxic CD8 clonotypes in ibrutinib-treated CLL. Study in general: Outcomes included around 25 partial and 2 complete responses; after median roughly 66 months, roughly 15 stayed remitted and around 12 progressed. With a range of 6 to 36, the median treatment time before response samples were taken was approximately 12 months.

Study-level points and caveats: Upon ibrutinib response clonality rose, and upon progression it fell back toward baseline. Public clonotypes occurred uncommonly; on treatment, they contracted or remained stable.

Trimming removed 5 bases at V and 3 bases at J, with 18 bases between. This CDR3 has 16 amino acids. Per germline, CDR1 SGHVS and CDR2 FQNEAQ. Method: immunoSEQ multiplex PCR; TCRdb's copy keeps in-frame clones and lacks some. The repertoire holds about 45,000 clones, with around 68% as singletons. V and J are TRBV7-8 and TRBJ2-3; D might be TRBD2 (5 bases). This specimen consisted of PBMCs, obtained after 12 months of ibrutinib treatment. The clonotype originates from a human donor with chronic lymphocytic leukemia. CDR3 amino acids: CASSPRSGFGTDTQYF. DNA for the CDR3: TGTGCCAGCAGCCCCCGGTCGGGGTTTGGGACAGATACGCAGTATTTT.